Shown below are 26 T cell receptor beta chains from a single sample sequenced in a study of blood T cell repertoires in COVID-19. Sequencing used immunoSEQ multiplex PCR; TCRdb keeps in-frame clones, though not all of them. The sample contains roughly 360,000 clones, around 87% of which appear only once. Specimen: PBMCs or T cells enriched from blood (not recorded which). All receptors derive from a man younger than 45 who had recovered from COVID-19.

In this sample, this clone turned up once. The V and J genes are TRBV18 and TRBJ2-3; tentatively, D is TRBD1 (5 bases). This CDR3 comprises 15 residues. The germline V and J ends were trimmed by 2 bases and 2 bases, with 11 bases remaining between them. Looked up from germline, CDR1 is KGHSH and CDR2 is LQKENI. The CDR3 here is CASSPRGIPTDTQYF. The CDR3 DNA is TGTGCCAGCTCACCAAGGGGTATCCCCACAGATACGCAGTATTTT. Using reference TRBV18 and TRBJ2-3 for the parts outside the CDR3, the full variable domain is NAGVMQNPRHLVRRRGQEARLRCSPMKGHSHVYWYRQLPEEGLKFMVYLQKENIIDESGMPKERFSAEFPKEGPSILRIQQVVRGDSAAYFCASSPRGIPTDTQYFGPGTRLTVL.

The CDR3 loop is CASRLQGAAEAFF. CDR3 nucleotides: TGTGCCAGCAGACTACAGGGGGCGGCTGAAGCTTTCTTT. The V call is TRBV7-2, the J call TRBJ1-1, with TRBD1 matching 9 bases. Germline V gives CDR1 SGHTA, CDR2 FQGNSA. The length of the CDR3 is 13 residues. J was trimmed by 6 bases and V by 6 bases; bases with no gene match: 5.

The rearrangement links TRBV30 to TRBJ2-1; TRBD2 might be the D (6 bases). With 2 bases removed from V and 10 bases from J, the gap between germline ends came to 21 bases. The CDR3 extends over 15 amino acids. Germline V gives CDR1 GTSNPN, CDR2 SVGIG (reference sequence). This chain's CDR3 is CAWSRRGFAGREQFF. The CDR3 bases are TGTGCCTGGAGTCGCCGGGGGTTTGCGGGGCGCGAGCAGTTCTTC.

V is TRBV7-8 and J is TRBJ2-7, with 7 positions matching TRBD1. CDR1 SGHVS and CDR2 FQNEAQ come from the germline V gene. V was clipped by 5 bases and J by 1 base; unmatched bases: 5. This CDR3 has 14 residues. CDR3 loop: CASSARDSSYEQYF. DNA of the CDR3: TGTGCCAGCAGCGCCCGGGACAGTTCCTACGAGCAGTACTTC.

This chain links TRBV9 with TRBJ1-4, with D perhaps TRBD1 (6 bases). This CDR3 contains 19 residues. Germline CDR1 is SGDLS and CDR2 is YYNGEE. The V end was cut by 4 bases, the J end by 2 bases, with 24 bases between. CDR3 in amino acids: CASSTQGKSGPPTNEKLFF. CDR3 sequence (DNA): TGTGCCAGCAGCACTCAGGGGAAAAGCGGTCCACCGACTAATGAAAAACTGTTTTTT.

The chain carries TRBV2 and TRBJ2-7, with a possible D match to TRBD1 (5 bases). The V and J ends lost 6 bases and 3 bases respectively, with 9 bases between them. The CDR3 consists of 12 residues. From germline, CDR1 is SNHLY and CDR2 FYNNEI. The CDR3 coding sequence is TGTGCCAGCAGGAAAGACAGCTACGAGCAGTACTTC. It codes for CASRKDSYEQYF.

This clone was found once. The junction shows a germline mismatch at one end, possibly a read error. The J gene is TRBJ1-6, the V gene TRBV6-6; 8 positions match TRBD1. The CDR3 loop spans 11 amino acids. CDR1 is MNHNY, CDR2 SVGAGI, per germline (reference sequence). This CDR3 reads CASSYLGTGFF. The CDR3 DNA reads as TGTGCCAGCAGTTACCTCGGGACAGGTTTTTTT.

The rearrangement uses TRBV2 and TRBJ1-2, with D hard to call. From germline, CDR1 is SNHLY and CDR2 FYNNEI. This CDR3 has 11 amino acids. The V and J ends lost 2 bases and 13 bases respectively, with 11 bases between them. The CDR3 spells CASSEMGRTTF. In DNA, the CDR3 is TGTGCCAGCAGTGAAATGGGCAGAACCACCTTC.

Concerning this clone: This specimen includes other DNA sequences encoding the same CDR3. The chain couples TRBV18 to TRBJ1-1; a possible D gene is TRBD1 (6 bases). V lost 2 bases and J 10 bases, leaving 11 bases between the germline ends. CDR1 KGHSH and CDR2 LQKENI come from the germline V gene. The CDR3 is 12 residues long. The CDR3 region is CASSPDRGGAFF. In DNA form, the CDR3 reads TGTGCCAGCTCACCAGATAGGGGGGGAGCTTTCTTT.

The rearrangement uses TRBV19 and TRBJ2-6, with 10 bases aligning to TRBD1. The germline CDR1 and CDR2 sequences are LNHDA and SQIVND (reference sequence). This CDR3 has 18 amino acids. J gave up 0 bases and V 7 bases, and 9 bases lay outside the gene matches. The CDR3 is CASTVDRGLSSGANVLTF. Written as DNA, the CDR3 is TGTGCCAGTACTGTAGACAGGGGGCTTTCCTCTGGGGCCAACGTCCTGACTTTC.

Written as DNA, the CDR3 is TGTGCCAGCGCCCCGGGAGGGGGTGAAAAACTGTTTTTT. It specifies CASAPGGGEKLFF. The chain is built from TRBV27 and TRBJ1-4; weak D call: TRBD1 (6 bases). The CDR3 loop spans 13 amino acids. The germline gives CDR1 MNHEY, CDR2 SMNVEV (reference sequence). Between the trimmed V and J ends, which lost 8 bases and 7 bases, there was a span of 14 bases.

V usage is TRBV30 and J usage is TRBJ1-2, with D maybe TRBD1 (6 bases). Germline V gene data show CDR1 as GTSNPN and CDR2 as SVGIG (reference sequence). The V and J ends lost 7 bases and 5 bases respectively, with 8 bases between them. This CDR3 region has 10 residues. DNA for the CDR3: TGTGCCTACAGGGTATATGGCTACACCTTC. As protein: CAYRVYGYTF.

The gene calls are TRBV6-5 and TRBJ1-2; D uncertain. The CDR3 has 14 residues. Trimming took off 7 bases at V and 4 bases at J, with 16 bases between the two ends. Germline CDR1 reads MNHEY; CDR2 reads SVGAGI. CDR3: CASNLAREGYGYTF. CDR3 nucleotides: TGTGCCAGCAACTTGGCGAGGGAGGGCTATGGCTACACCTTC.

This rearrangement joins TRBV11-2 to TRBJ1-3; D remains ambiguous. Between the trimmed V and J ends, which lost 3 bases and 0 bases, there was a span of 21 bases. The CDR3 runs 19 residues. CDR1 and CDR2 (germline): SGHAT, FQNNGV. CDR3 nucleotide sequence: TGTGCCAGCAGCTTTTCCGATGGAGGGCTTGTCATCTCTGGAAACACCATATATTTT. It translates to CASSFSDGGLVISGNTIYF.

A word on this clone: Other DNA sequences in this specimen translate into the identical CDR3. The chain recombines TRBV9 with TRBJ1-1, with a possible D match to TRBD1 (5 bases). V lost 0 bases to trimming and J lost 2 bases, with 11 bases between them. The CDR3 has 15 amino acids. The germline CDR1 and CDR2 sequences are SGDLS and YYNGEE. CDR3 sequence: CASSVGGLTNTEAFF. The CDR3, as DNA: TGTGCCAGCAGCGTAGGGGGACTGACTAACACTGAAGCTTTCTTT.

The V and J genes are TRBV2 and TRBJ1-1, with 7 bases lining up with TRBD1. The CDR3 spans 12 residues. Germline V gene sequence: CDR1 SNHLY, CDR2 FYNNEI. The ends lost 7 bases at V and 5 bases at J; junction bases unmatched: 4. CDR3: CASTRQGTEAFF. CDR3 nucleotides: TGTGCCAGCACCCGACAGGGAACTGAAGCTTTCTTT.

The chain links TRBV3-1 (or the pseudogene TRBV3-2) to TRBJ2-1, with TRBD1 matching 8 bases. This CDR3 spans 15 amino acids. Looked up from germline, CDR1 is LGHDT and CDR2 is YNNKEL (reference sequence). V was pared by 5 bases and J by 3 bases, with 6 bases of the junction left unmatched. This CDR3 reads CASSRTGTFYNEQFF. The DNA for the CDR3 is TGTGCCAGCAGCAGGACAGGGACCTTCTACAATGAGCAGTTCTTC.

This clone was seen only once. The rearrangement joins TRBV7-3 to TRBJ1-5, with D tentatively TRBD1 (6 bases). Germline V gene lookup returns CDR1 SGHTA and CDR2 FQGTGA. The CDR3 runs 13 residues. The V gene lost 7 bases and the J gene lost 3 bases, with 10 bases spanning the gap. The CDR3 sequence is CASTGGLNQPQHF. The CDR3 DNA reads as TGTGCCAGCACTGGGGGCCTCAATCAGCCCCAGCATTTT.

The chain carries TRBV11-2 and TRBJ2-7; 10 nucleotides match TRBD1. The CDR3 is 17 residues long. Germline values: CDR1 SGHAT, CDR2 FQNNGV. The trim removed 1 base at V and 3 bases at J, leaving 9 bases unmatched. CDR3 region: CASSLARGQGPYYEQYF. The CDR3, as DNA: TGTGCCAGCAGCTTAGCGAGGGGACAGGGGCCCTACTACGAGCAGTACTTC.

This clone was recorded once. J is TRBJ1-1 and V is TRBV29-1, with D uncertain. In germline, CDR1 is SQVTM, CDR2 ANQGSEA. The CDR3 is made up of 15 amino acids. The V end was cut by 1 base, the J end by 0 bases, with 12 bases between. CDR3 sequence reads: CSVEVQTIMNTEAFF. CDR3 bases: TGCAGCGTTGAAGTACAGACCATTATGAACACTGAAGCTTTCTTT. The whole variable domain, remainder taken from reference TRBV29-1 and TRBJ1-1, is SAVISQKPSRDICQRGTSLTIQCQVDSQVTMMFWYRQQPGQSLTLIATANQGSEATYESGFVIDKFPISRPNLTFSTLTVSNMSPEDSSIYLCSVEVQTIMNTEAFFGQGTRLTVV.

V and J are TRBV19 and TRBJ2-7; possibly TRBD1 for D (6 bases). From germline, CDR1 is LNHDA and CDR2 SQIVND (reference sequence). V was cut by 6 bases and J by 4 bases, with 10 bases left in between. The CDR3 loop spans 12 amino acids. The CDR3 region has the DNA TGTGCCAGTAGCCAGGGGCCGTACGAGCAGTACTTC. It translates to CASSQGPYEQYF.

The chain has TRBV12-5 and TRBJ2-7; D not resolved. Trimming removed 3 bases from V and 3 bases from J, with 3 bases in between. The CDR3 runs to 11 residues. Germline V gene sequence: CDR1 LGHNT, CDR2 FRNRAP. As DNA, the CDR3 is TGTGCTAGTGGTTTCCTCTACGAGCAGTACTTC. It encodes CASGFLYEQYF.

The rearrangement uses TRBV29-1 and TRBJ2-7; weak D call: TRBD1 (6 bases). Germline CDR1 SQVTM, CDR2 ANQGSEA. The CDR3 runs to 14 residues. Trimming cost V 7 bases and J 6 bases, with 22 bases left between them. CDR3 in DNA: TGCAGCGCGGGCCGGGCAGGGGCCTCCGCCGAGCAGTACTTC. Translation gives CSAGRAGASAEQYF.

In DNA, the CDR3 is TGTGCCAGCAGTGTTCGCGGGGGCACAGATACGCAGTATTTT. Its protein is CASSVRGGTDTQYF. The chain links TRBV25-1 to TRBJ2-3; D might be TRBD2 (6 bases). Germline lookup yields CDR1 MGHDK and CDR2 SYGVNS. Trimming removed 4 bases at V and 1 base at J, with 9 bases between. This CDR3 spans 14 amino acids.

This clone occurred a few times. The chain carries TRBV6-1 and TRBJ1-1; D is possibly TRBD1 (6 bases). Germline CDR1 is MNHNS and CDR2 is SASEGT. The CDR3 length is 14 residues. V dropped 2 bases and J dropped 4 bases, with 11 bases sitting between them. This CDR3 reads CASSEWGLGTEAFF. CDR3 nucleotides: TGTGCCAGCAGTGAATGGGGGCTTGGCACTGAAGCTTTCTTT.

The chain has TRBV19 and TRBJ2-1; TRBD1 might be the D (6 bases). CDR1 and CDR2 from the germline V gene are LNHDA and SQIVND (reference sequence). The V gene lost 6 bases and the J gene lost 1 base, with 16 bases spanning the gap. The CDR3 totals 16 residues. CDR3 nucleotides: TGTGCCAGTAGCATGTTAGGGGGTGCATCCTACAATGAGCAGTTCTTC. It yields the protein CASSMLGGASYNEQFF. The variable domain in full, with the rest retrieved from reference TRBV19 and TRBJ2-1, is DGGITQSPKYLFRKEGQNVTLSCEQNLNHDAMYWYRQDPGQGLRLIYYSQIVNDFQKGDIAEGYSVSREKKESFPLTVTSAQKNPTAFYLCASSMLGGASYNEQFFGPGTRLTVL.